This T cell receptor beta chain derives from a study of tumor-infiltrating lymphocytes in primary liver carcinoma (dated by TCRdb to 2016 to 2017). With respect to the entire study: Of the five patients (three men and two women, aged 30 to 69 years), four had hepatocellular carcinoma and one had combined HCC and intrahepatic cholangiocarcinoma. The five patients had tumors of stage T1-T3 N0M0, with maximum diameters ranging from roughly 4.2 to 10 cm. Roughly 3.65 to 7.5 million productive TCRbeta reads were obtained per sample, and no significant difference in read depth was found between tissue types. The study combined TCRbeta repertoire sequencing, expression microarrays and whole-exome sequencing across five regions of each liver tumor, with adjacent normal tissue and blood. A total of 35 specimens from 5 patients, comprising approximately 25 tumor regions, 5 adjacent noncancerous liver tissues and 5 peripheral blood samples, were covered by TCRbeta repertoire sequencing. Repertoires from technical replicates were highly reproducible, with mean shared-clone rates approximately 0.88 and correlation coefficients above 0.98.

Paper-wide results and their limitations: Because only the TCR beta chain was sequenced and unpaired alpha chains were not captured, true repertoire diversity is likely underestimated. With just 4 or 5 patients in the study, the authors point out that the findings should be validated in a larger study. Pairs of tumor regions showed greater repertoire overlap (mean roughly 35%) than tumor-adjacent pairs (roughly 17%) or tumor-blood pairs (roughly 15%), which is consistent with antigen-driven expansion. Since the samples were bulk and unsorted, there was no way to compare CD4+ and CD8+ T cell repertoires. The top 250 clones accounted for a significantly greater share of the repertoire in tumors than in blood (p = 0.039).

Concerning this clonotype itself: This receptor's antigen is unknown. One end of the junction varies from germline; a read error may be responsible.

Total RNA and DNA were co-extracted from roughly 20-30 mg of bulk tissue with the AllPrep DNA/RNA mini kit, without cell sorting. Surgical resection was performed in China between November 2015 and 2016 on about 5 patients with histopathologically diagnosed primary liver carcinoma. Patients had chronic HBV infection and were treatment-naive at sampling. Pieces of fresh tumor and adjacent tissue were cut in half, with one half kept in RNAlater at -80 degrees C and the other half sent for histology. The germline V gene sets CDR1 to SQVTM and CDR2 to ANQGSEA. Counted from cysteine to phenylalanine, this CDR3 has 14 amino acids. Only the CDR3 DNA is retained, 42 bases long and in frame from the first base. Starting from 500 to 650 ng total RNA, TCRbeta-specific cDNA was produced by reverse transcription with a constant-region primer and ProtoScript II reverse transcriptase. Three nested multiplex PCR rounds, following a slightly modified ARM-PCR procedure, were used to build the TCRbeta libraries. Each of the first two PCR rounds ran for 10 cycles and used multiplex TRBV1-TRBV30 forward primers together with a Cbeta reverse primer. Sample barcodes and Illumina adapters were added in a final 25-cycle PCR using Deep VentR polymerase. Amplicons of 200-500 bp were gel-purified with a QIAquick gel extraction kit before sequencing. An Illumina HiSeq 2500 was used to sequence the TCRbeta amplicons with 250-bp paired-end reads. In the authors' own workflow: Trimmomatic v0.33 was used to quality-trim the reads, and FLASH v1.2.11 was used to merge paired reads so that full CDR3 sequences could be recovered. V, D and J germline segments were assigned to the rearranged TCRbeta sequences by MiGEC v1.2.1b. Clonotype statistics and Shannon-Wiener diversity indices were computed with VDJtools v1.0.0. To reduce sampling bias, subsequent analyses other than the diversity analysis used only the 250 most abundant clonotypes in each sample. Clones were called with MiXCR by TCRdb after fastp trimmed the public reads at Q25, and only in-frame beta chains were retained. When rows share a CDR3 protein, they turn into one entry using the most common DNA and genes. These V and J calls originate from TCRdb's pipeline instead of the authors' own analysis. Counted in this sample were over 100,000 distinct CDR3 sequences; under 70% of them appeared once. The ten largest clones represent over 8% of the sample.

The sequence came from a woman aged 55-69 years with primary liver carcinoma and hepatitis B virus infection. Material: tumor-adjacent normal liver tissue. Recombination linked TRBV29-1 to TRBJ2-5, with a weak D call of TRBD2 (5 bases match). The nucleotides are TGTAGCGTTGAATTAGGGAGCGCCCGAGAGACCCAGTACTTC. This gives the protein CSVELGSARETQYF.